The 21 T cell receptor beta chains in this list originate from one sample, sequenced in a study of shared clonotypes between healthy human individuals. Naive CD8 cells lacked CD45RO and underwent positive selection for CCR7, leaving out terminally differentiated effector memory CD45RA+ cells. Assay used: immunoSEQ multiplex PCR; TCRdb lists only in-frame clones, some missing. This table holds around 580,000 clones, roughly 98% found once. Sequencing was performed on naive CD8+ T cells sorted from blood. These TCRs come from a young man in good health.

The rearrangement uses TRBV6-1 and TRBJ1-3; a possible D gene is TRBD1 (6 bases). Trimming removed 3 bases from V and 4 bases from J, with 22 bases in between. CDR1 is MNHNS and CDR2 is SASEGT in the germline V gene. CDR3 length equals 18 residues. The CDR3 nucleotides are TGTGCCAGCAGTGACCGGGACAACTCCTTTTCTCTCGGAAACACCATATATTTT. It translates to CASSDRDNSFSLGNTIYF.

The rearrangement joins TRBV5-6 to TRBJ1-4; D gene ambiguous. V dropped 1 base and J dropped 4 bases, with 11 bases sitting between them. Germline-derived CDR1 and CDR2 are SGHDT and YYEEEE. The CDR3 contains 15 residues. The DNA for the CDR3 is TGTGCCAGCAGCTTGTCGCCAAGAAATAATGAAAAACTGTTTTTT. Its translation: CASSLSPRNNEKLFF.

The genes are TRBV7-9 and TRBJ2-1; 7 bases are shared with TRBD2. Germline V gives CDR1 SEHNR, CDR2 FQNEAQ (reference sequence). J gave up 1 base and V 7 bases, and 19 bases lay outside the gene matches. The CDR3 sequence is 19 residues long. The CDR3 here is CASNHPPSGRFGSYNEQFF. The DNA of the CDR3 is TGTGCCAGCAACCACCCACCTAGCGGTAGATTTGGGTCCTACAATGAGCAGTTCTTC.

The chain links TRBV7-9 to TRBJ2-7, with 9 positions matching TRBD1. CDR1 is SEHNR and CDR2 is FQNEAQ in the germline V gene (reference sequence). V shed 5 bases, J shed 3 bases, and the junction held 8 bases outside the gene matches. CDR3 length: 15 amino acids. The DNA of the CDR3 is TGTGCCAGCAGCCCGCCCTTGACAGGGGGCTACGAGCAGTACTTC. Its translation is CASSPPLTGGYEQYF.

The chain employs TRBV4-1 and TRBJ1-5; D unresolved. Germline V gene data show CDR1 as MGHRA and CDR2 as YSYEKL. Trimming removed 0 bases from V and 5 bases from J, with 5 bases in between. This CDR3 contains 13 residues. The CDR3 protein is CASSQDPDQPQHF. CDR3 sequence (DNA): TGCGCCAGCAGCCAAGACCCGGATCAGCCCCAGCATTTT.

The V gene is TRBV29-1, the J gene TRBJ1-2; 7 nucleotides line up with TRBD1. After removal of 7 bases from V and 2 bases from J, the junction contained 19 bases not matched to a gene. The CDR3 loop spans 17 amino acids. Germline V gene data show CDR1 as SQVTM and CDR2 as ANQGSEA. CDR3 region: CSARGVTGTEHNYGYTF. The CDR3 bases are TGCAGCGCTAGGGGGGTCACCGGGACAGAGCACAACTATGGCTACACCTTC. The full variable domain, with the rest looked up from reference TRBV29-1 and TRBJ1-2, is SAVISQKPSRDICQRGTSLTIQCQVDSQVTMMFWYRQQPGQSLTLIATANQGSEATYESGFVIDKFPISRPNLTFSTLTVSNMSPEDSSIYLCSARGVTGTEHNYGYTFGSGTRLTVV.

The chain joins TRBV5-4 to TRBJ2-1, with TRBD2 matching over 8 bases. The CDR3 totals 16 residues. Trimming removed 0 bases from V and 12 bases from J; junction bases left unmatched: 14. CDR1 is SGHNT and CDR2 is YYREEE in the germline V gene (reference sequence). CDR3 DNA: TGTGCCAGCAGCTTGGGGGAGACTAGCGCGGTGATCGGGCAGTTCTTC. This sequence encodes CASSLGETSAVIGQFF.

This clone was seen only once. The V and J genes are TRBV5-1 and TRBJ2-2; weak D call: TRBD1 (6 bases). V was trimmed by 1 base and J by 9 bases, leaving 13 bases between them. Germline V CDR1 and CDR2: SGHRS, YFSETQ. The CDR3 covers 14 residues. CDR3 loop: CASSLIGGGWELFF. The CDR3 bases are TGCGCCAGCAGCTTGATTGGGGGCGGTTGGGAGCTGTTTTTT.

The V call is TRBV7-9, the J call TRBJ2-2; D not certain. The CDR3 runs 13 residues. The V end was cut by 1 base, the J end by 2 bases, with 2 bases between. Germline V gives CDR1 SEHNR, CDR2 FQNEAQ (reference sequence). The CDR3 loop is CASSLDNTGELFF. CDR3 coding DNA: TGTGCCAGCAGCTTAGATAACACCGGGGAGCTGTTTTTT. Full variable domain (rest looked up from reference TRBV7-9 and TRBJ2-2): DTGVSQNPRHKITKRGQNVTFRCDPISEHNRLYWYRQTLGQGPEFLTYFQNEAQLEKSRLLSDRFSAERPKGSFSTLEIQRTEQGDSAMYLCASSLDNTGELFFGEGSRLTVL.

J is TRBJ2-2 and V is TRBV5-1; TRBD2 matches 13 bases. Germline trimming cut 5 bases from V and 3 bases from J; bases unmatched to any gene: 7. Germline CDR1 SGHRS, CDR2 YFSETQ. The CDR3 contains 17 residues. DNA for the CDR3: TGCGCCAGCAGTCAGATGGGACTAGCGGGACACACCGGGGAGCTGTTTTTT. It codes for CASSQMGLAGHTGELFF. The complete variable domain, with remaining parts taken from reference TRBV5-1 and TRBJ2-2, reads KAGVTQTPRYLIKTRGQQVTLSCSPISGHRSVSWYQQTPGQGLQFLFEYFSETQRNKGNFPGRFSGRQFSNSRSEMNVSTLELGDSALYLCASSQMGLAGHTGELFFGEGSRLTVL.

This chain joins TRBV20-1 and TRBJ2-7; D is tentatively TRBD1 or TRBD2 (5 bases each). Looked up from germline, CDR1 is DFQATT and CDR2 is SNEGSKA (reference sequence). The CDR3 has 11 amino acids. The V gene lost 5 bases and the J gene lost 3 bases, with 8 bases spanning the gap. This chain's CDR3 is CSAGTYYEQYF. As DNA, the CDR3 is TGCAGTGCTGGGACCTACTACGAGCAGTACTTC.

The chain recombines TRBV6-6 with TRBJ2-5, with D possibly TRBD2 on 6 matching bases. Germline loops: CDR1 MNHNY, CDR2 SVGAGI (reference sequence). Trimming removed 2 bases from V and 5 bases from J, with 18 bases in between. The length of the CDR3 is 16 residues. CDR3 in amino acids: CASSYTGTGVGETQYF. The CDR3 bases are TGTGCCAGCAGTTACACGGGGACGGGAGTTGGGGAGACCCAGTACTTC.

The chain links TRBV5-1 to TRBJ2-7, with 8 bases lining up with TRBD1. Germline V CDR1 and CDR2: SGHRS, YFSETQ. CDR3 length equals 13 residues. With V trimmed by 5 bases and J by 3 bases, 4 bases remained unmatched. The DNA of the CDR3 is TGCGCCAGCAGGGGACAGGTCCTCTACGAGCAGTACTTC. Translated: CASRGQVLYEQYF.

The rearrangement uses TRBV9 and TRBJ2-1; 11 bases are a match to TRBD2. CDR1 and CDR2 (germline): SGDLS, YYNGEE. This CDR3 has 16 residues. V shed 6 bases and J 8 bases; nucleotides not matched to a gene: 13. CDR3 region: CASKQLAGGIVDEQFF. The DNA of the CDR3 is TGTGCCAGCAAACAATTAGCGGGAGGGATCGTCGATGAGCAGTTCTTC.

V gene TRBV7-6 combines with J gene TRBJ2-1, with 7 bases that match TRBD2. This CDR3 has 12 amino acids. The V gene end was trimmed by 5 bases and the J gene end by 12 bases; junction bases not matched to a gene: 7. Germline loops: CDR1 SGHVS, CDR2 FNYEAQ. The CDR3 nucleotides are TGTGCCAGCAGCGAGGCGGGGGTAGGGCAGTTCTTC. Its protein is CASSEAGVGQFF.

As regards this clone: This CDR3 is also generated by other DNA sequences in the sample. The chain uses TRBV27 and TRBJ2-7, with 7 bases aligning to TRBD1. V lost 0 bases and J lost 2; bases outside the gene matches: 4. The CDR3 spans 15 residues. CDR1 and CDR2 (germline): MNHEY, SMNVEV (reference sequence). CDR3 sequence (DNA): TGTGCCAGCAGTTTATCGTCCCAGGGGGCCTACGAGCAGTACTTC. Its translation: CASSLSSQGAYEQYF.

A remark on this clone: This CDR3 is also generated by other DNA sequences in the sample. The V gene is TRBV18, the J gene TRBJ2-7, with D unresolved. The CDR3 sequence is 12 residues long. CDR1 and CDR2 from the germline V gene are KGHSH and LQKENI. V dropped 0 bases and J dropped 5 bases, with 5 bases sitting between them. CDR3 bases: TGTGCCAGCTCACCACCGAGCGACGAGCAGTACTTC. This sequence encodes CASSPPSDEQYF.

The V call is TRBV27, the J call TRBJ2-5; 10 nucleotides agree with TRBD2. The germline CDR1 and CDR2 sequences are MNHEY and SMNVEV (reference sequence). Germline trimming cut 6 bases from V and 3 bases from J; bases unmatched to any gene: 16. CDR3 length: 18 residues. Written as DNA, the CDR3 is TGTGCCAGCAGCCCGCAGGGACTAGCGAGATCGAGGAAAGAGACCCAGTACTTC. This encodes CASSPQGLARSRKETQYF.

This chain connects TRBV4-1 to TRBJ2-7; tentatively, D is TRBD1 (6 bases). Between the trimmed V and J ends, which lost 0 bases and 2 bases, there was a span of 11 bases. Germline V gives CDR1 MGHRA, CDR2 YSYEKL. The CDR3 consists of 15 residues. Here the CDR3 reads CASSQESGEAYEQYF. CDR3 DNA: TGCGCCAGCAGCCAAGAGTCAGGGGAAGCCTACGAGCAGTACTTC.

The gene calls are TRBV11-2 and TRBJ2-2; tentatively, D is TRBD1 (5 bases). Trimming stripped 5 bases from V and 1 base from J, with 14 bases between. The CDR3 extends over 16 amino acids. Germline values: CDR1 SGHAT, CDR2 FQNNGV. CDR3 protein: CASSGFGHLNTGELFF. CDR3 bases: TGTGCCAGCAGCGGATTTGGACACTTGAACACCGGGGAGCTGTTTTTT.

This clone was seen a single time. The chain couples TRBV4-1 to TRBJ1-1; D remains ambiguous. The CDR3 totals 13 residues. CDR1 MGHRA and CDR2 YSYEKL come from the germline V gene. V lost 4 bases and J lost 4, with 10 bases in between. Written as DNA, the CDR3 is TGCGCCAGCAGCCTACAAAAAATCACTGAAGCTTTCTTT. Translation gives CASSLQKITEAFF.